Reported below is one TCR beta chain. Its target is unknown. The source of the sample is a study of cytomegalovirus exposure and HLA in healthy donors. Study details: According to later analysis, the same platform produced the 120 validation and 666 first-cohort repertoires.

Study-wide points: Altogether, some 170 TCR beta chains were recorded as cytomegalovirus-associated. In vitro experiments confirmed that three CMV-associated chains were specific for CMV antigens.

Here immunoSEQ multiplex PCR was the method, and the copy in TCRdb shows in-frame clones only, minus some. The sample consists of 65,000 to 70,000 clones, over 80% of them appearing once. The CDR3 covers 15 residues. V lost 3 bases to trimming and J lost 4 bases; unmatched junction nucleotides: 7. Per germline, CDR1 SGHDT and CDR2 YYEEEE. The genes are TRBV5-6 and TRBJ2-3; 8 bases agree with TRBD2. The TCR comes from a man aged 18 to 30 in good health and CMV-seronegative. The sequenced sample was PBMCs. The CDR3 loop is CASSSGTSRSDTQYF. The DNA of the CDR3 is TGTGCCAGCAGCTCCGGGACTAGTCGGTCAGATACGCAGTATTTT.